This T cell receptor (beta chain) was identified in a study of vaccination and CD4 T cells after COVID-19. The CDR3 loop spans 15 amino acids. Trimming cost V 5 bases and J 1 base, with 14 bases left between them. CDR1 and CDR2 (germline): LNHDA, SQIVND (reference sequence). Of note for this clonotype: No antigen is known for it.

Treatment indicated: 10-day PBMC culture with coronavirus spike peptide pools or control peptides (ViraFEST assay). About 1.9 million PBMCs went into each well for culture with about 10 IU/ml IL-2 and around 9.6 ug/ml peptide pools. Upon completion of 10 days of culture, CD4+ T cells were isolated via negative selection. Sequencing of cultured CD4+ T cell DNA used the Oncomine TCR Beta short-read assay. CD4+ T cells were cultured, and genomic DNA was extracted from them. Using its own MiXCR run on the PCR reads, TCRdb lists one record per CDR3 protein. The repertoire includes 8,500 to 9,500 distinct CDR3 sequences, roughly 60% of them detected once, and roughly 12% sits in the top ten. Study outcomes and limitations: The rise in median SARS-CoV-2-reactive clonotypes, from around 20 to 38, was not significant.

This specimen consisted of cultured CD4+ T cells from blood, obtained after SARS-CoV-2 vaccination. V is TRBV19 and J is TRBJ1-1; D is ambiguous. The TCR was taken from a human donor with COVID-19. The CDR3 here is CASSPQFAGNTEAFF. The DNA of the CDR3 is TGTGCCAGTAGTCCCCAATTTGCAGGGAACACTGAAGCTTTCTTT.